This TCR beta chain derives from a study of post-analysis software for immune sequencing data. On the study more broadly: Courses of disease covered relapsing-remitting, secondary progressive and progressive-relapsing multiple sclerosis.

Looked up from germline, CDR1 is MNHNS and CDR2 is SASEGT. The CDR3 sequence is 15 residues long. V was cut by 1 base and J by 6 bases, with 16 bases left in between. For this clonotype: What it binds is not known.

TCR beta cDNA libraries had unique molecular identifiers. Researchers reported 520,000 or so cDNA molecules coming from 1 to 10 million T cells. TCRdb used MiXCR to reprocess the PCR reads, holding one entry per CDR3 protein. The sample lists approximately 770,000 distinct CDR3 sequences; under 60% were seen once. Notes on the study in general: Versus controls, multiple sclerosis patients showed significantly lower diversity (normalized Chao1). In patients, about 5 TRBV segments were more frequent than in controls, with TRBV5-6, TRBV5-1 and TRBV20-1 among them.

The V gene is TRBV6-1, the J gene TRBJ2-7; D might be TRBD2 (6 bases). Material for sequencing was blood. This sequence originates from a girl under 18 with multiple sclerosis. In nucleotides, the CDR3 is TGTGCCAGCAGTGAAGTGCCGGACTACCTTTCCGAGCAGTACTTC. Residues: CASSEVPDYLSEQYF.